This T cell receptor beta chain was retrieved from a study of T cells expressing NK-cell markers. Study in general: Serological testing identified most of the eight sequenced donors as HCMV-seropositive and one as seronegative.

Notes on the study in general: For six donors, the dominant NKG2C+ clonotypes made up roughly 1.0-7.0% of their CD8+ T cells.

UMIs accompanied the 5'RACE template switching by which TCR beta cDNA was made. For each CDR3 protein, TCRdb gives one entry from its re-call of the 5' RACE reads, without DNA. The sample holds approximately 440,000 distinct CDR3 sequences. On this clonotype: Its antigen remains unidentified.

The source is a woman between 50 and 59 years old in good health. Material for sequencing was blood T cells: a sorted CD56 or NKG2C T cell subset, CD4+ or CD8+ T cells, or bulk PBMC T cells (not recorded which).

This CDR3 is CASSAPGAYNEQFF. The chain carries TRBV12-3 or TRBV12-4 and TRBJ2-1; TCRdb picks TRBD1, but there is no DNA to check that call. The CDR3 covers 14 residues.